The clone carrying this T cell receptor beta chain was seen once. What it recognizes is unknown. The data stem from a study of OX40 agonist ivuxolimab in advanced cancers. The wider study: At around 83% male, the cohort had a mean age of 60 years, ranging from roughly 20 to 79. Of the patients, three showed partial responses, one with hepatocellular carcinoma and two with cutaneous melanoma. Points from the study as a whole: CD4+ and CD8+ T cells in blood underwent clonal expansion by week 6 at 0.1 to 3.0 mg/kg. The antigen specificity of the peripheral T cells (those that were expanded) was not determined.

The protocol was immunoSEQ multiplex PCR, while the TCRdb copy is restricted to in-frame clones and leaves out a portion. Of 20,000 or so clones listed, 75% to 90% are singletons. The CDR3 consists of 16 residues. V shed 10 bases and J shed 1 base, with 19 bases lying between them. Germline values: CDR1 ENHRY, CDR2 SYGVKD. This TCR derives from an adult with an advanced solid tumor such as melanoma, head and neck, liver or kidney cancer. The V call is TRBV10-3, the J call TRBJ2-2; D could derive from TRBD1 or TRBD2 (5 bases each). The sequences come from CD4+ or CD8+ T cells sorted from blood, collected in a trial of the OX40 agonist ivuxolimab. The CDR3 bases are TGTGCCACCAAAATTATGGGACCGTTGAACACCGGGGAGCTGTTTTTT. It yields the protein CATKIMGPLNTGELFF.